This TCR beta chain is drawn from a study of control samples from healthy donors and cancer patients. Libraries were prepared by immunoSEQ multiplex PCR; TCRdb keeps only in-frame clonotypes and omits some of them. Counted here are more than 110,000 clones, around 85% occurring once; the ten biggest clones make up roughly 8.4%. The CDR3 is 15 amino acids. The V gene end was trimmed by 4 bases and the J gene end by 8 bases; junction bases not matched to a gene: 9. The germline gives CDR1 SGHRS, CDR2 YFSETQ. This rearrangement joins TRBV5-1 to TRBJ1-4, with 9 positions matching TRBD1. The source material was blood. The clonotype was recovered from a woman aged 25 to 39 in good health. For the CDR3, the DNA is TGCGCCAGCAGCCCTGCCGGGACAGGGCGGGAAAAACTGTTTTTT. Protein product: CASSPAGTGREKLFF.